These 25 T cell receptor beta chains originate from one sample sequenced in a study of T cells expressing NK-cell markers. Reanalyzing the 5' RACE reads, TCRdb keeps one entry per CDR3 protein, without DNA. There are 500,000 to 700,000 distinct CDR3 sequences in the sample, with approximately 3.5% held by the top ten. What was sequenced was blood T cells: a sorted CD56 or NKG2C T cell subset, CD4+ or CD8+ T cells, or bulk PBMC T cells (not recorded which). These receptors came from a man younger than 35 in good health.

The V gene is TRBV6-5, the J gene TRBJ2-2. There are 18 residues in the CDR3. The V gene's germline CDR1 is MNHEY and CDR2 SVGAGI. The chain's CDR3 is CASSYSRVVSENTGELFF.

This chain uses TRBV5-1 with TRBJ2-7; TCRdb's assignment of TRBD2 cannot be checked, as there is no DNA. The CDR3 contains 15 residues. Germline CDR1 SGHRS, CDR2 YFSETQ. The CDR3 loop is CASRPEGLSNYEQYF.

The gene calls are TRBV20-1 and TRBJ1-1; the D gene TCRdb calls, TRBD1, cannot be checked with no DNA. Per germline, CDR1 DFQATT and CDR2 SNEGSKA (reference sequence). There are 13 residues in the CDR3. The chain's CDR3 is CSMVSRLNTEAFF.

The chain joins TRBV20-1 to TRBJ2-4; TCRdb calls TRBD1, which cannot be checked without DNA. Germline V gene lookup returns CDR1 DFQATT and CDR2 SNEGSKA (reference sequence). The CDR3 is 12 amino acids. The CDR3 spells CSARDQGFVQYF.

The chain employs TRBV12-3 or TRBV12-4 and TRBJ2-1; without DNA, the TCRdb call of TRBD1 cannot be checked. This CDR3 region has 14 residues. CDR3 amino acids: CASAPGGSVNEQFF.

The J gene is TRBJ2-1, the V gene TRBV7-9; TCRdb reports TRBD2, a call that lacks DNA to check it against. Germline V CDR1 and CDR2: SEHNR, FQNEAQ (reference sequence). The CDR3 is made up of 17 amino acids. CDR3: CASSLRGGTSIGNEQFF.

This chain connects TRBV6-1 to TRBJ2-2; TCRdb picks TRBD2, but there is no DNA to check that call. From germline, CDR1 is MNHNS and CDR2 SASEGT. CDR3 size: 14 residues. CDR3 protein: CASSVASGRGELFF.

This chain joins TRBV5-1 and TRBJ2-7; TCRdb outputs TRBD2, but without DNA this stays unchecked. The CDR3 covers 17 residues. Germline V gene lookup returns CDR1 SGHRS and CDR2 YFSETQ. The CDR3 reads CASSLLWDSGISYEQYF.

This sequence joins TRBV7-2 and TRBJ2-5; the TCRdb D gene call, TRBD2, has no DNA to confirm it. The length of the CDR3 is 15 residues. Germline loops: CDR1 SGHTA, CDR2 FQGNSA. CDR3 protein: CASSLPSGNKETQYF.

The chain uses TRBV4-1 and TRBJ2-1; TCRdb calls TRBD2, which cannot be checked without DNA. Per germline, CDR1 MGHRA and CDR2 YSYEKL. CDR3 size: 17 residues. The CDR3 loop is CASSQVVDSGSINEQFF.

This chain links TRBV6-5 with TRBJ1-2; as DNA is missing, the TRBD1 call by TCRdb cannot be tested. This CDR3 comprises 12 residues. Germline-derived CDR1 and CDR2 are MNHEY and SVGAGI. CDR3: CATWGGRDGYTF.

The chain combines TRBV29-1 with TRBJ1-1; TCRdb's D gene call, TRBD1, goes unchecked for lack of DNA. This CDR3 has 13 residues. CDR1 is SQVTM and CDR2 is ANQGSEA in the germline V gene. CDR3 amino acids: CSARVRENTEAFF.

The chain uses TRBV3-1 and TRBJ2-3; the TRBD2 assignment by TCRdb is unverifiable without DNA. Germline V gives CDR1 LGHDT, CDR2 YNNKEL (reference sequence). CDR3 length: 15 residues. CDR3 sequence: CASSLRLDTPDTQYF.

The rearrangement links TRBV7-2 to TRBJ2-1; there is no DNA to check the TCRdb D call of TRBD2. The CDR3 is 16 amino acids. Germline CDR1 reads SGHTA; CDR2 reads FQGNSA. The CDR3 protein is CASSLARGTRGNEQFF.

The chain combines TRBV7-6 with TRBJ2-3; no DNA is available, so the TRBD2 call from TCRdb remains unchecked. This CDR3 is 16 amino acids long. Germline V gene data show CDR1 as SGHVS and CDR2 as FNYEAQ. The chain's CDR3 is CASSLGKLVSGDTQYF.

The chain has TRBV7-8 and TRBJ1-1. Germline V gene sequence: CDR1 SGHVS, CDR2 FQNEAQ. The CDR3 runs 16 residues. The CDR3 region is CASSLPDGVMNTEAFF.

The V call is TRBV12-3 or TRBV12-4, the J call TRBJ2-1; TCRdb designates TRBD2, a call that cannot be tested without DNA. The CDR3 is made up of 16 amino acids. CDR3 region: CASSLRLAGGTNEQFF.

The genes are TRBV7-2 and TRBJ1-5; TCRdb picks TRBD1, but there is no DNA to check that call. This CDR3 is 15 amino acids long. The germline gives CDR1 SGHTA, CDR2 FQGNSA. The CDR3 loop reads CASSLILGEVQPQHF.

The chain uses TRBV12-3 or TRBV12-4 and TRBJ1-2. The CDR3 is made up of 15 amino acids. The CDR3 region is CASSFVIQKWYGYTF.

This chain uses TRBV29-1 with TRBJ2-1; without DNA, the TCRdb call of TRBD2 cannot be checked. CDR1 and CDR2 from the germline V gene are SQVTM and ANQGSEA. This CDR3 spans 18 amino acids. The CDR3 sequence: CSVVGLAGAKSSYNEQFF.

The V call is TRBV6-5, the J call TRBJ1-4; TCRdb reports TRBD1, a call that lacks DNA to check it against. Per germline, CDR1 MNHEY and CDR2 SVGAGI. CDR3 length: 16 residues. The CDR3 sequence: CASSYTLTGVGEKLFF.

The V gene is TRBV11-2, the J gene TRBJ2-3; TCRdb's D call, TRBD1, is unchecked because there is no DNA. Germline CDR1 SGHAT, CDR2 FQNNGV. The CDR3 contains 15 residues. The CDR3 sequence is CASSDRDRGSNTQYF.

The genes are TRBV18 and TRBJ2-7; as DNA is missing, the TRBD2 call by TCRdb cannot be tested. Germline lookup yields CDR1 KGHSH and CDR2 LQKENI. The CDR3 has 17 amino acids. The CDR3 spells CASSPPDSLAGVGEQYF.

The chain has TRBV5-6 and TRBJ2-7; TCRdb designates TRBD1, a call that cannot be tested without DNA. Germline CDR1 SGHDT, CDR2 YYEEEE. The CDR3 runs to 14 residues. This CDR3 reads CASSLAGAGNEQYF.

The J gene is TRBJ2-3, the V gene TRBV6-4; TCRdb's D call of TRBD1 is untestable without DNA. The germline CDR1 and CDR2 sequences are MRHNA and SNTAGT. The CDR3 totals 15 residues. CDR3 loop: CASSYRGDRTDTQYF.